This TCR beta chain was sequenced for a study of cytomegalovirus exposure and HLA in healthy donors. Study information: Out of 150 million to 200 million T cells, an earlier analysis found some 120 million unique TCR beta sequences in total.

Primers for the PCR totalled 60 Vbeta and 13 Jbeta. Clones were read by immunoSEQ multiplex PCR, and TCRdb kept only the in-frame ones, dropping some. The sample has some 190,000 clones; 87% are singletons. Per the germline V gene, CDR1 is SEHNR and CDR2 is FQNEAQ (reference sequence). Trimming left V 5 bases short and J 3 bases short, with 8 bases between. This CDR3 has 12 residues. In the case of this clone: Its target is unknown.

All donors participated as healthy donors of bone marrow. Study-wide results and caveats: Investigators reported approximately 170 TCR beta chains as tied to cytomegalovirus.

The rearrangement links TRBV7-9 to TRBJ2-7; weak D call: TRBD2 (5 bases). The TCR sequence derives from a boy aged 2 to 10 in good health and CMV-seronegative. Sequencing used PBMCs. CDR3 protein: CASSPTSYEQYF. The CDR3 coding sequence is TGTGCCAGCAGCCCTACTAGCTACGAGCAGTACTTC.